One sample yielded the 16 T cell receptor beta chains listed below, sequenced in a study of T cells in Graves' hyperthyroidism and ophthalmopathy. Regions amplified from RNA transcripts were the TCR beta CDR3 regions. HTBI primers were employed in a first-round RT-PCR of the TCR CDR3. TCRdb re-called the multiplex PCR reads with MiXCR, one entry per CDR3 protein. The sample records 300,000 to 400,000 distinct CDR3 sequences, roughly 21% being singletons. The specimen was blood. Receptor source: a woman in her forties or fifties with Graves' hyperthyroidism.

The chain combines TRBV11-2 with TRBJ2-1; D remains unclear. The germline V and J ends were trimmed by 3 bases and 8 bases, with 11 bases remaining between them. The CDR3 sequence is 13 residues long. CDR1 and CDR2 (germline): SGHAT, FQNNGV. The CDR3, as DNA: TGTGCCAGCAGCTTGGCCGAAGGTGATGAGCAGTTCTTC. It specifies CASSLAEGDEQFF. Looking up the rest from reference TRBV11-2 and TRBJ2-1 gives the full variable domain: EAGVAQSPRYKIIEKRQSVAFWCNPISGHATLYWYQQILGQGPKLLIQFQNNGVVDDSQLPKDRFSAERLKGVDSTLKIQPAKLEDSAVYLCASSLAEGDEQFFGPGTRLTVL.

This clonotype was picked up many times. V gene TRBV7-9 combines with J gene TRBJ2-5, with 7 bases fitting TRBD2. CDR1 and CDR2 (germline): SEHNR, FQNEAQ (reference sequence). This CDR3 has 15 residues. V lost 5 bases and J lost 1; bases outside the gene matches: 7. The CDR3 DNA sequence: TGTGCCAGCAGCCCTAGCGGACTATTCCAAGAGACCCAGTACTTC. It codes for CASSPSGLFQETQYF.

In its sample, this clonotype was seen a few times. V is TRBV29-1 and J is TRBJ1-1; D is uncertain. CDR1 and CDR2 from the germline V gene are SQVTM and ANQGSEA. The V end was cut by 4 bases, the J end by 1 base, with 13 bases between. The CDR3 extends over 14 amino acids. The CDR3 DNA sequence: TGCAGCGTTGCTCGGGCCAGAGCGAACACTGAAGCTTTCTTT. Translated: CSVARARANTEAFF.

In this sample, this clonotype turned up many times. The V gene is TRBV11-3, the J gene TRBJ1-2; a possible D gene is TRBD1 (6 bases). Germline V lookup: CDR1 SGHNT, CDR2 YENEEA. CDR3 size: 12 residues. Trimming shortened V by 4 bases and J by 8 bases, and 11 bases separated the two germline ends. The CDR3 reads CASSSSRGGYTF. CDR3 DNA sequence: TGTGCCAGCAGCTCGTCGAGGGGGGGCTACACCTTC.

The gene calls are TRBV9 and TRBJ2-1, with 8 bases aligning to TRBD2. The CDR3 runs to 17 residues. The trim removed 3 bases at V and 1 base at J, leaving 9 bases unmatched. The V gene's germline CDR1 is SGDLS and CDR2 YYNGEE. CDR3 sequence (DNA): TGTGCCAGCAGCGGAGGCGGGGGGAGTCTGTCCTACAATGAGCAGTTCTTC. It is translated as CASSGGGGSLSYNEQFF.

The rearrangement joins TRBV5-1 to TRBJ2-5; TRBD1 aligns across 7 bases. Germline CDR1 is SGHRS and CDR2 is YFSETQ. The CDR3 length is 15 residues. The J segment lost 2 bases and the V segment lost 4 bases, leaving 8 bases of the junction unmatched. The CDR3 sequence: CASSPGDRGQETQYF. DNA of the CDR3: TGCGCCAGCAGCCCCGGGGACAGAGGTCAAGAGACCCAGTACTTC.

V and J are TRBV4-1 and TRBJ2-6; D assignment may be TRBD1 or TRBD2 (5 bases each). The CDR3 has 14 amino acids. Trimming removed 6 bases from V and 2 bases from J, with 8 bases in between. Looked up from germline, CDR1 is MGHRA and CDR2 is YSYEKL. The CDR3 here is CASRGVAGANVLTF. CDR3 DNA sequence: TGCGCCAGCAGGGGGGTGGCTGGGGCCAACGTCCTGACTTTC.

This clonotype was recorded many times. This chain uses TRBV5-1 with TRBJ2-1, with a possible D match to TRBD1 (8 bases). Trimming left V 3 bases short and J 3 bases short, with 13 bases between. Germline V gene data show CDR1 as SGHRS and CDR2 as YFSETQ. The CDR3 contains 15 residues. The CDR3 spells CASSSQGEGYNEQFF. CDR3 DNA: TGCGCCAGCAGCTCACAGGGGGAGGGCTACAATGAGCAGTTCTTC.

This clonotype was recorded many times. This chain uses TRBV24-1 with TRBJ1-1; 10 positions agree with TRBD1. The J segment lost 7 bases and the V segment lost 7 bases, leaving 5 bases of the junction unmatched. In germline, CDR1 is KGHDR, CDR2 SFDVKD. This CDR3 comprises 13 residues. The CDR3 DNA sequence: TGTGCCACCAGGGACAGGGGGTTTAATGAAGCTTTCTTT. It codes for CATRDRGFNEAFF.

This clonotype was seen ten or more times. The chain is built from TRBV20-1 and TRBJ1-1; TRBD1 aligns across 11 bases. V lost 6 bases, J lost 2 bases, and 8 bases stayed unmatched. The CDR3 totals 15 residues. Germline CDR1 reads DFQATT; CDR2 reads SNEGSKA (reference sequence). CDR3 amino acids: CSAWGQGGVNTEAFF. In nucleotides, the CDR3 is TGCAGTGCGTGGGGACAGGGGGGTGTTAACACTGAAGCTTTCTTT.

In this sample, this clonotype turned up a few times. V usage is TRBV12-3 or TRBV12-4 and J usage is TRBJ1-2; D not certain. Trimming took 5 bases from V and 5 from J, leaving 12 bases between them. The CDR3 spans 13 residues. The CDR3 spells CASSGRRAYGYTF. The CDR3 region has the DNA TGTGCCAGCAGTGGGCGGAGAGCGTATGGCTACACCTTC.

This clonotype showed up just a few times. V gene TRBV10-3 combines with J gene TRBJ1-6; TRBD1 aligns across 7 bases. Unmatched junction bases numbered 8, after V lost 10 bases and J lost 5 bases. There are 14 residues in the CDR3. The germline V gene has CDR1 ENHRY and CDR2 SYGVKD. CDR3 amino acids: CATKGGLDNSPLHF. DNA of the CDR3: TGTGCCACCAAAGGGGGCCTTGATAATTCACCCCTCCACTTT.

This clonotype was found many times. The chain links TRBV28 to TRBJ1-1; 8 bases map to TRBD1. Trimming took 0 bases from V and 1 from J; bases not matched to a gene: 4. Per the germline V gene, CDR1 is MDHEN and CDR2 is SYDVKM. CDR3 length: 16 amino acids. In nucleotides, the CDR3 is TGTGCCAGCAGTTTATGGGACAGGGTCAAGAACACTGAAGCTTTCTTT. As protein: CASSLWDRVKNTEAFF.

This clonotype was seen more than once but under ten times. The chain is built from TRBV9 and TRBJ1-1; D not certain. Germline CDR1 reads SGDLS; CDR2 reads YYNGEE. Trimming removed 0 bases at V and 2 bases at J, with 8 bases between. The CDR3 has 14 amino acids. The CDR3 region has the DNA TGTGCCAGCAGCGTAGCTGAAACCAACACTGAAGCTTTCTTT. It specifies CASSVAETNTEAFF.

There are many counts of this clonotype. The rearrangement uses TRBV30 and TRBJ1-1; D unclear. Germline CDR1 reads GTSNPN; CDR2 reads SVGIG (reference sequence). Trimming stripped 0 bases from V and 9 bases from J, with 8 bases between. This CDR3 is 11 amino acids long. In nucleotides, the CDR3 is TGTGCCTGGAGTGTACAGCGACAAGCTTTCTTT. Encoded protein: CAWSVQRQAFF.

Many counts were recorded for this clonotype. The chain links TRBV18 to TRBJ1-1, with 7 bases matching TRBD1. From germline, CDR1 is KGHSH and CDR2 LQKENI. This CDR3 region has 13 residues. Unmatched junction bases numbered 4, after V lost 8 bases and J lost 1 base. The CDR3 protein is CASSRQGNTEAFF. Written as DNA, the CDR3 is TGTGCCAGCAGCCGACAGGGGAACACTGAAGCTTTCTTT.